This T cell receptor (beta chain) was recorded in a study of T cells in Graves' hyperthyroidism and ophthalmopathy. RNA transcripts were the template for amplifying TCR beta CDR3 regions. Using the HTBI primer set, a first-round RT-PCR was run on the TCR CDR3. TCRdb re-called the multiplex PCR reads through MiXCR, storing one row per CDR3 protein. The table includes around 500,000 distinct CDR3 sequences, roughly 22% detected once. Findings and limits, study-wide: Median prediction lead before ophthalmopathy onset was 6.5 to 7 months with the model.

This clonotype was counted a few times. Its matching antigen is unknown. Per the germline V gene, CDR1 is MNHNY and CDR2 is SVGAGI (reference sequence). This CDR3 has 14 amino acids. V was clipped by 2 bases and J by 7 bases; unmatched bases: 8. Researchers barred patients who had uncontrolled infection, other autoimmune disease, pregnancy or lactation. Every diagnosis used clinical symptoms, serum thyroxine and TRAb, thyroid ultrasound and orbital computed tomography. The sequencing input was blood. The chain recombines TRBV6-6 with TRBJ2-7; the match to TRBD2 covers 7 bases. The TCR originated in a woman in her 70s with Graves' ophthalmopathy. Written as DNA, the CDR3 is TGTGCCAGCAGTTACCAAAGCGGGACGGGGGAGCAGTACTTC. Its protein is CASSYQSGTGEQYF.